The following is a T cell receptor beta chain sequence with its context. The CDR3 consists of 15 residues. CDR1 and CDR2 from the germline V gene are SGHAT and FQNNGV. The J segment lost 4 bases and the V segment lost 5 bases, leaving 8 bases of the junction unmatched. This record belongs to a study of blood T cell repertoires in COVID-19. Sequenced by immunoSEQ multiplex PCR; TCRdb stores in-frame clones only, minus some. This table has 87,000 or so clones, about 85% appearing once. The sequence derives from a woman aged 80 or older with COVID-19, enrolled during active disease. Sample: peripheral blood. The chain couples TRBV11-2 to TRBJ2-1, with 7 bases lining up with TRBD2. CDR3 sequence: CASSPSGNGYNEQFF. The CDR3 bases are TGTGCCAGCAGCCCCAGCGGGAACGGGTACAATGAGCAGTTCTTC.